The sequence of this TCR beta chain was determined in a study of shared clonotypes between healthy human individuals. This was a deep-level run. Sorted subsets were amplified in replicate PCRs using around 200 ng DNA, tens of thousands of T cell genomes. As processed by the authors: ImmunoSEQ junction-only sequences lacked quality scores, so their filtering differed. This table comes from immunoSEQ multiplex PCR, and its TCRdb copy is limited to in-frame clones, with some not included. The V and J calls and clone size come from that table; D and trimming were worked out from the DNA. This sample has roughly 2,000,000 clones; about 95% occur once, and the top ten carry 1.2%. On this clone: This clone may be a read error of a much larger clone one base away.

The naive CD8 fraction comprised CD45RO-negative cells positively selected for CCR7 and excluded terminally differentiated effector memory CD45RA+ cells. The sample taken for sequencing was naive CD8+ T cells sorted from blood. This receptor was obtained from a man aged 18 to 35 in good health.

CDR3 loop: CASSVGWSSYEQYF. CDR3 coding DNA: TGTGCCAGCAGCGTAGGGTGGAGCTCCTACGAGCAGTACTTC. The genes are TRBV9 and TRBJ2-7; unclear D gene. This CDR3 has 14 amino acids. V lost 0 bases and J 0 bases, leaving 7 bases between the germline ends. Germline values: CDR1 SGDLS, CDR2 YYNGEE.